The 3 T cell receptor beta chains reported below all come from one sample, sequenced in a study of Ad26.COV2.S vaccination and SARS-CoV-2 variants. Documented treatment: roughly 18 received Ad26.COV2.S at low or high dose, single or two shots; roughly five received placebo; per-sample allocation not given. Samples analyzed were those drawn on day 63 after the first vaccine or placebo injection. Measured with immunoSEQ multiplex PCR; TCRdb has only the in-frame clones, and not every one. The sample comprises around 450,000 clones, 80% to 95% of which are singletons, and 12% rests with the top ten. The sequencing used peripheral blood, collected in a trial of Ad26.COV2.S vaccine versus placebo. The source of these receptors is a person aged 18-60 years who received the Ad26.COV2.S COVID-19 vaccine or a placebo.

This clone was detected only a few times. J is TRBJ2-1 and V is TRBV7-2; D is perhaps TRBD1 or TRBD2 (5 bases each). With 1 base removed from V and 7 bases from J, the gap between germline ends came to 17 bases. Germline lookup yields CDR1 SGHTA and CDR2 FQGNSA. The CDR3 is 16 residues long. The CDR3 nucleotides read TGTGCCAGCAGCTTAGAACCGGGGTTAAGGGGTAATGAGCAGTTCTTC. This sequence encodes CASSLEPGLRGNEQFF.

Details on this clone: Other DNA sequences in the same sample also yield this CDR3. The gene calls are TRBV18 and TRBJ1-5; no clear D gene. V lost 4 bases and J lost 4, with 8 bases in between. This CDR3 is 13 amino acids long. Germline CDR1 KGHSH, CDR2 LQKENI. CDR3 amino acids: CASSRGENQPQHF. CDR3 bases: TGTGCCAGCTCACGGGGAGAAAATCAGCCCCAGCATTTT.

This chain connects TRBV12-3 or TRBV12-4 to TRBJ1-2, with 7 bases fitting TRBD1. The CDR3 length is 13 residues. V gave up 5 bases and J gave up 9 bases; unmatched junction bases: 9. This CDR3 is CASSARTGLSYTF. Written as DNA, the CDR3 is TGTGCCAGCAGTGCCCGGACAGGTTTAAGCTACACCTTC.